The rows below give T cell receptor beta chains drawn from one sample of a study of post-analysis software for immune sequencing data. TCRdb re-called the PCR reads with MiXCR, one entry per CDR3 protein. The table includes 400,000 to 500,000 distinct CDR3 sequences, 39% detected once. Sequencing used blood. These TCRs come from a girl aged 2 to 10 with multiple sclerosis. Both conserved end residues are trimmed from each CDR3. The order of the fields is V gene, J gene, CDR3 protein.

v_gene: TRBV29-1; j_gene: TRBJ2-1; CDR3aa: SAHGQGAWNEQF
v_gene: TRBV27; j_gene: TRBJ1-1; CDR3aa: ASSFVANTEAF
v_gene: TRBV20-1; j_gene: TRBJ1-5; CDR3aa: SARGQAHQPQH
v_gene: TRBV9; j_gene: TRBJ1-2; CDR3aa: ASRADSGGYGYT
v_gene: TRBV9; j_gene: TRBJ1-1; CDR3aa: ASSVQGFTEAF
v_gene: TRBV27; j_gene: TRBJ2-3; CDR3aa: ASSSSSGFDTQY
v_gene: TRBV6-5; j_gene: TRBJ1-1; CDR3aa: ATAGQGWSEAF
v_gene: TRBV5-6; j_gene: TRBJ2-3; CDR3aa: ASSPVGTTDTQY
v_gene: TRBV7-9; j_gene: TRBJ1-2; CDR3aa: ASTGQDLYGYT
v_gene: TRBV7-9; j_gene: TRBJ2-1; CDR3aa: ASNTRDRLQNEQF
v_gene: TRBV27; j_gene: TRBJ2-1; CDR3aa: ASTIGTSGRNEQF
v_gene: TRBV5-5; j_gene: TRBJ1-2; CDR3aa: ASSLEGQGDYGYT
v_gene: TRBV12-3/TRBV12-4; j_gene: TRBJ2-5; CDR3aa: ASSYPRRTGLETQY
v_gene: TRBV6-6; j_gene: TRBJ1-2; CDR3aa: ASRSPGTGGNRIYGYT
v_gene: TRBV12-3/TRBV12-4; j_gene: TRBJ1-2; CDR3aa: ASRTDDPYGYT
v_gene: TRBV4-2; j_gene: TRBJ2-7; CDR3aa: ASSQAKTYEQY
v_gene: TRBV7-6; j_gene: TRBJ2-3; CDR3aa: ASSSSTRRRSSTDTQY
v_gene: TRBV7-2; j_gene: TRBJ2-3; CDR3aa: ASSLGRTDTQY